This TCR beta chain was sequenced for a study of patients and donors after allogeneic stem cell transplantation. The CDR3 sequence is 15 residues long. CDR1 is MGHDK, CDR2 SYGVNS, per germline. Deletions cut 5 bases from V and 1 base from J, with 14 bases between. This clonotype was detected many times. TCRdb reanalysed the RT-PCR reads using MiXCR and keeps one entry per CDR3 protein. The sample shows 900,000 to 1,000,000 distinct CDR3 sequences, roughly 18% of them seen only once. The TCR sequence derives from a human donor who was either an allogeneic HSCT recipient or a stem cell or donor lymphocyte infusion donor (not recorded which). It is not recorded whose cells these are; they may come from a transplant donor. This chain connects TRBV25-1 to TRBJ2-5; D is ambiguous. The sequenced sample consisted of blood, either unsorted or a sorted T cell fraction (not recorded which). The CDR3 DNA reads TGTGCCAGCAGTACCCGCAGAGAAGGCCAAGAGACCCAGTACTTC. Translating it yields CASSTRREGQETQYF.